The 18 T cell receptor beta chains listed next were all sequenced from one sample in a study of T cells expressing NK-cell markers. TCRdb reprocessed the 5' RACE reads, keeping one entry per CDR3 protein, no DNA. This table holds a few hundred thousand distinct CDR3 sequences. The sequencing sample was made of blood T cells: a sorted CD56 or NKG2C T cell subset, CD4+ or CD8+ T cells, or bulk PBMC T cells (not recorded which). The source is a young man in good health.

The chain employs TRBV5-4 and TRBJ1-4; the TCRdb call, TRBD1, lacks DNA for checking. The CDR3 runs to 15 residues. Germline V gives CDR1 SGHNT, CDR2 YYREEE (reference sequence). CDR3 residues: CASSSGGLKGEKLFF.

V is TRBV5-1 and J is TRBJ2-1; lacking DNA, the TRBD1 call made by TCRdb goes unchecked. The CDR3 has 13 residues. The germline V gene encodes CDR1 SGHRS and CDR2 YFSETQ. The CDR3 protein is CASSRDANNEQFF.

The genes are TRBV27 and TRBJ2-3; TCRdb proposes TRBD1, but this gene call is untestable without DNA. CDR1 is MNHEY, CDR2 SMNVEV, per germline (reference sequence). The CDR3 length is 19 residues. This chain's CDR3 is CASSLRFRGAPQPTDTQYF.

The chain combines TRBV6-5 with TRBJ2-1; TCRdb proposes TRBD2, but this gene call is untestable without DNA. Germline V gene lookup returns CDR1 MNHEY and CDR2 SVGAGI. The CDR3 is made up of 16 amino acids. The CDR3 is CASSSPGRSAYNEQFF.

This chain joins TRBV20-1 and TRBJ2-3; absent DNA, TCRdb's TRBD2 call cannot be checked. The germline CDR1 and CDR2 sequences are DFQATT and SNEGSKA (reference sequence). The CDR3 length is 14 residues. The CDR3: CSAYVAGVVDTQYF.

This rearrangement joins TRBV7-2 to TRBJ2-7. Germline lookup yields CDR1 SGHTA and CDR2 FQGNSA. The length of the CDR3 is 15 residues. This CDR3 is CASSLGVGLRSEQYF.

The rearrangement joins TRBV29-1 to TRBJ1-1; with no DNA, the TCRdb D assignment of TRBD1 cannot be verified. There are 22 residues in the CDR3. Per germline, CDR1 SQVTM and CDR2 ANQGSEA. CDR3 region: CSVRVPPRAPRDRGLVGTEAFF. The whole variable domain, remainder taken from reference TRBV29-1 and TRBJ1-1, is SAVISQKPSRDICQRGTSLTIQCQVDSQVTMMFWYRQQPGQSLTLIATANQGSEATYESGFVIDKFPISRPNLTFSTLTVSNMSPEDSSIYLCSVRVPPRAPRDRGLVGTEAFFGQGTRLTVV.

The J gene is TRBJ2-4, the V gene TRBV20-1. CDR3 size: 15 residues. Germline CDR1 DFQATT, CDR2 SNEGSKA (reference sequence). The CDR3 region is CSAKRRSLAKNIQYF.

The CDR3 region is CASSAGTGSNTGELFF. The chain carries TRBV6-1 and TRBJ2-2; TCRdb's D call of TRBD1 is untestable without DNA. Germline V gives CDR1 MNHNS, CDR2 SASEGT. There are 16 residues in the CDR3.

The V gene is TRBV11-3, the J gene TRBJ2-5; the TCRdb D gene call, TRBD1, has no DNA to confirm it. The CDR3 covers 15 residues. CDR1 is SGHNT and CDR2 is YENEEA in the germline V gene. This chain's CDR3 is CASSEDRGQRETQYF.

CDR3 loop: CASSQDPSNEKLFF. This chain links TRBV4-1 with TRBJ1-4. This CDR3 spans 14 amino acids. Germline lookup yields CDR1 MGHRA and CDR2 YSYEKL.

The chain carries TRBV20-1 and TRBJ2-3; TCRdb calls TRBD2, which cannot be checked without DNA. From germline, CDR1 is DFQATT and CDR2 SNEGSKA (reference sequence). The CDR3 loop spans 15 amino acids. The CDR3 is CSAPNGGYNTDTQYF.

J is TRBJ2-5 and V is TRBV27; TCRdb's D gene call, TRBD2, goes unchecked for lack of DNA. Germline values: CDR1 MNHEY, CDR2 SMNVEV (reference sequence). CDR3 size: 16 residues. The CDR3 reads CASSNRPGGDGGTQYF.

V and J are TRBV28 and TRBJ2-3; TCRdb's D call of TRBD1 is untestable without DNA. The CDR3 sequence is 17 residues long. Germline loops: CDR1 MDHEN, CDR2 SYDVKM. CDR3 sequence: CASSYRRTGDSTDTQYF.

The rearrangement joins TRBV5-1 to TRBJ2-1; TCRdb designates TRBD1, a call that cannot be tested without DNA. The CDR3 is 12 residues long. CDR1 SGHRS and CDR2 YFSETQ come from the germline V gene. CDR3 residues: CASIGTGDEQFF.

The chain is built from TRBV5-1 and TRBJ2-1; with no DNA, the TCRdb D assignment of TRBD1 cannot be verified. CDR3 length: 17 residues. From germline, CDR1 is SGHRS and CDR2 YFSETQ. The CDR3 sequence: CASSLEITGLPYNEQFF.

The chain employs TRBV24-1 and TRBJ2-3. The germline V gene has CDR1 KGHDR and CDR2 SFDVKD. CDR3 length equals 13 residues. The CDR3 spells CATSVSPTDTQYF.

The gene calls are TRBV12-3 or TRBV12-4 and TRBJ2-3; with no DNA, the TCRdb D assignment of TRBD2 cannot be verified. This CDR3 has 15 residues. This CDR3 reads CASTRGTGHQDTQYF.